These 8 T cell receptor beta chains originate from one sample sequenced in a study of T cell changes during pregnancy in multiple sclerosis. Clones were read by immunoSEQ multiplex PCR, and TCRdb kept only the in-frame ones, dropping some. The sample has 35,000 to 40,000 clones; 80% to 95% are singletons. Sample: CD8+ T cells from peripheral blood mononuclear cells, taken in the third trimester of pregnancy. Source of these receptors: a female donor with multiple sclerosis, enrolled in a pregnancy study.

The chain uses TRBV4-2 and TRBJ2-6, with D perhaps matching TRBD1 (5 bases). The CDR3 is 16 residues long. Trimming took 0 bases from V and 4 from J, leaving 10 bases between them. Germline loops: CDR1 LGHNA, CDR2 YNFKEQ. CDR3 DNA: TGTGCCAGCAGCCAAGAGGATGGGGCCGGGGCCAACGTCCTGACTTTC. Encoded protein: CASSQEDGAGANVLTF.

The rearrangement links TRBV6-1 to TRBJ2-7; D perhaps matches TRBD2 (5 bases). The CDR3 has 12 amino acids. Germline lookup yields CDR1 MNHNS and CDR2 SASEGT. Trimming pared 4 bases from V and 4 bases from J, leaving 8 bases between. The CDR3 DNA reads TGTGCCAGCAGTGTCACGGGGTACGAGCAGTACTTC. It codes for CASSVTGYEQYF.

J is TRBJ2-2 and V is TRBV7-8; possibly TRBD1 for D (5 bases). Looked up from germline, CDR1 is SGHVS and CDR2 is FQNEAQ. V was shortened by 5 bases and J by 5 bases, with 12 bases between the two germline ends. CDR3 size: 14 residues. This chain's CDR3 is CASSPLQETGELFF. CDR3 bases: TGTGCCAGCAGCCCACTACAGGAAACCGGGGAGCTGTTTTTT.

This clone showed up just once. The genes are TRBV13 and TRBJ1-1, with a possible D match to TRBD1 (6 bases). V was cut by 5 bases and J by 0 bases, with 13 bases left in between. CDR1 is PRHDT, CDR2 FYEKMQ, per germline (reference sequence). The CDR3 is 15 residues long. The CDR3 nucleotides are TGTGCCAGCAGCGGACGACAGGTGATGAACACTGAAGCTTTCTTT. It codes for CASSGRQVMNTEAFF.

The chain is built from TRBV5-4 and TRBJ2-3; 12 bases match TRBD2. V shed 2 bases, J shed 5 bases, and the junction held 3 bases outside the gene matches. Germline V gives CDR1 SGHNT, CDR2 YYREEE (reference sequence). The CDR3 has 15 residues. CDR3 sequence reads: CASSLSSGRVDTQYF. DNA of the CDR3: TGTGCCAGCAGCTTATCTAGCGGGAGGGTAGATACGCAGTATTTT.

V gene TRBV21-1 combines with J gene TRBJ1-3. TRBV21-1 is labeled a pseudogene. The CDR3 totals 17 residues. The CDR3 DNA follows: TGTGCCAGCATCCAGCGGGACCCCGGGACCTCTGGAAACACCATATATTTT. Protein product: CASIQRDPGTSGNTIYF.

The chain recombines TRBV21-1 with TRBJ2-7; the DNA was not compared with TRBD2, the D call given in the table. TRBV21-1 is deemed a pseudogene. The CDR3 length is 15 residues. CDR3 amino acids: CASSLQAGDAYEQYF. The CDR3 nucleotides are TGTGCCAGCAGCCTCCAAGCGGGAGATGCCTACGAGCAGTACTTC.

The CDR3, as DNA: TGTGCCGGGACTCTCACCGGGGAGCTGTTTTTT. Translating gives CAGTLTGELFF. V usage is TRBV27 and J usage is TRBJ2-2; weak D call: TRBD2 (6 bases). Trimming removed 11 bases at V and 4 bases at J, with 8 bases between. Germline CDR1 is MNHEY and CDR2 is SMNVEV (reference sequence). CDR3 length: 11 amino acids.